This passage covers 27 T cell receptor beta chains from one sample sequenced in a study of spatial heterogeneity in lung cancer. Whole-study results and caveats: Counts of expanded alpha and beta TCRs within tumors tracked the tumor nonsynonymous mutation count.

TCRdb analysed the 5' RACE reads with MiXCR anew, one entry per CDR3 protein. The table shows 13,000 or so distinct CDR3 sequences, with about 6% occurring only once. As for time point: sample taken at primary tumor resection. Their antigens are not known. The specimen comprised lung tumor tissue, sampled at surgery. These receptors came from a female donor with early-stage non-small cell lung cancer.

This clonotype showed up many times. Since the library was made to target alpha chains, this beta chain is a stray read and its abundance is not meaningful. This sequence joins TRBV7-3 and TRBJ1-5; no definite D call. Trimming stripped 5 bases from V and 0 bases from J, with 17 bases between. The CDR3 has 17 amino acids. Germline V gives CDR1 SGHTA, CDR2 FQGTGA. CDR3 sequence: CASSPPVGPVSNQPQHF. The CDR3 nucleotides are TGTGCCAGCAGCCCCCCCGTCGGTCCTGTTAGCAATCAGCCCCAGCATTTT. Full variable domain (missing parts from reference TRBV7-3 and TRBJ1-5): GAGVSQTPSNKVTEKGKYVELRCDPISGHTALYWYRQSLGQGPEFLIYFQGTGAADDSGLPNDRFFAVRPEGSVSTLKIQRTERGDSAVYLCASSPPVGPVSNQPQHFGDGTRLSIL.

A note on this clonotype: For a library built for alpha chains, this beta chain is a stray read; little rests on its size. The chain recombines TRBV2 with TRBJ2-1; 14 bases line up with TRBD2. This CDR3 comprises 15 residues. J lost 5 bases, V lost 9 bases, and 6 bases had no gene match. CDR1 is SNHLY, CDR2 FYNNEI, per germline. The CDR3 region has the DNA TGTGCCAGTAGACTAGCGGGAGGGCGCGACAATGAGCAGTTCTTC. Translating gives CASRLAGGRDNEQFF.

Concerning this clonotype itself: This beta chain represents an off-target read in a library built for alpha chains; its size is of limited meaning. V is TRBV5-1 and J is TRBJ2-3, with 9 bases that match TRBD2. J was trimmed by 12 bases and V by 0 bases; bases with no gene match: 5. Germline V CDR1 and CDR2: SGHRS, YFSETQ. This CDR3 contains 13 residues. The CDR3 coding sequence is TGCGCCAGCAGCTTGGATGCTAGCGGGACACAGTATTTT. It encodes CASSLDASGTQYF.

By proportion, this clonotype is medium-sized. The size of this beta chain means little, since it is a stray read in a library made for alpha chains. The chain is built from TRBV7-2 and TRBJ2-7; D not certain. Germline CDR1 and CDR2: SGHTA and FQGNSA. Trimming shortened V by 1 base and J by 0 bases, and 10 bases separated the two germline ends. The CDR3 totals 15 residues. CDR3 residues: CASSLGHPSSYEQYF. Here the CDR3 DNA reads TGTGCCAGCAGCTTAGGACACCCGAGCTCCTACGAGCAGTACTTC.

This clonotype occurred many times. This beta chain is a stray read from a library made for alpha chains; its abundance is not meaningful. The chain carries TRBV7-9 and TRBJ2-1, with 7 bases that match TRBD2. CDR1 is SEHNR and CDR2 is FQNEAQ in the germline V gene (reference sequence). The CDR3 runs 14 residues. V lost 8 bases and J lost 0; bases outside the gene matches: 4. CDR3: CASRLATSYNEQFF. The CDR3 bases are TGTGCCAGCCGACTAGCCACCTCCTACAATGAGCAGTTCTTC.

In its sample, this clonotype was seen many times. In a library made to pick up alpha chains, this beta chain is a stray read with a size that means little. The chain recombines TRBV18 with TRBJ1-5, with D possibly matching TRBD1 (5 bases). This CDR3 comprises 14 residues. Looked up from germline, CDR1 is KGHSH and CDR2 is LQKENI. The germline V and J ends were trimmed by 6 bases and 4 bases, with 13 bases remaining between them. The CDR3 DNA reads TGTGCCAGCTCTTCCGACAGCGCAAATCAGCCCCAGCATTTT. It encodes CASSSDSANQPQHF. The full variable domain, rest sourced from reference TRBV18 and TRBJ1-5, is NAGVMQNPRHLVRRRGQEARLRCSPMKGHSHVYWYRQLPEEGLKFMVYLQKENIIDESGMPKERFSAEFPKEGPSILRIQQVVRGDSAAYFCASSSDSANQPQHFGDGTRLSIL.

This clonotype rates as medium-sized. This beta chain is off target for a library built for alpha chains, so its abundance means little. This chain uses TRBV20-1 with TRBJ2-7; D gene ambiguous. V was clipped by 0 bases and J by 3 bases, with 3 bases between them. Germline V gene data show CDR1 as DFQATT and CDR2 as SNEGSKA (reference sequence). CDR3 size: 11 residues. In nucleotides, the CDR3 is TGCAGTGCTAGAGACAGCTACGAGCAGTACTTC. It translates to CSARDSYEQYF.

In this sample, this clonotype turned up many times. The library was designed around alpha chains, so this beta chain is a stray read whose abundance carries little weight. This chain joins TRBV6-2 or TRBV6-3 and TRBJ1-2, with D tentatively TRBD1 (5 bases). Trimming pared 4 bases from V and 0 bases from J, leaving 12 bases between. This CDR3 has 15 residues. Germline V gene sequence: CDR1 MNHEY, CDR2 SVGEGT. CDR3 region: CASSSPGTANYGYTF. The CDR3 region has the DNA TGTGCCAGCAGTTCCCCAGGGACCGCTAACTATGGCTACACCTTC.

Many counts were recorded for this clonotype. This beta chain is off target for a library built for alpha chains, so its abundance means little. In DNA form, the CDR3 reads TGTGCCAGCAGTGTACAGGGGTCGAATCAGCCCCAGCATTTT. Its translation: CASSVQGSNQPQHF. V gene TRBV12-3 or TRBV12-4 combines with J gene TRBJ1-5, with 7 bases identical to TRBD1. This CDR3 region has 14 residues. J gave up 4 bases and V 5 bases, and 5 bases lay outside the gene matches.

The table lists this clonotype with many counts. Being off target in a library aimed at alpha chains, this beta chain has a size of little meaning. V is TRBV3-1 and J is TRBJ2-6, with D tentatively TRBD1 (6 bases). CDR1 is LGHDT and CDR2 is YNNKEL in the germline V gene (reference sequence). Trimming shortened V by 4 bases and J by 0 bases, and 16 bases separated the two germline ends. This CDR3 comprises 18 residues. The DNA of the CDR3 is TGTGCCAGCAGCCGGCGGACAGTCCTTAACTCTGGGGCCAACGTCCTGACTTTC. It yields the protein CASSRRTVLNSGANVLTF.

This clonotype was recorded many times. This beta chain turned up in a library designed for alpha chains; as an off-target read, its abundance says little. The chain carries TRBV6-2 or TRBV6-3 and TRBJ2-2; D is perhaps TRBD1 or TRBD2 (5 bases each). Germline loops: CDR1 MNHEY, CDR2 SVGEGT. The ends were cut back, 6 bases at V and 1 base at J, with 9 bases in the middle. The CDR3 sequence is 14 residues long. As DNA, the CDR3 is TGTGCCAGCAGGATTGGGGGGAACACCGGGGAGCTGTTTTTT. Translating gives CASRIGGNTGELFF.

A note on this clonotype: This beta chain turned up in a library designed for alpha chains; as an off-target read, its abundance says little. This chain connects TRBV20-1 to TRBJ2-1, with 8 nucleotides matching TRBD2. Looked up from germline, CDR1 is DFQATT and CDR2 is SNEGSKA (reference sequence). The length of the CDR3 is 19 residues. Losses at the gene ends were 0 bases for V and 5 bases for J; bases not matched to a gene: 18. The CDR3 sequence is CSARDGTSQAAFPNNEQFF. The CDR3 region has the DNA TGCAGTGCTAGAGACGGGACTAGTCAGGCTGCTTTTCCTAACAATGAGCAGTTCTTC.

This clonotype was observed a handful of times. With the library built for alpha chains, this beta chain is off target and its frequency is not meaningful. V gene TRBV6-5 combines with J gene TRBJ2-7; TRBD1 might be the D (5 bases). This CDR3 is built from 12 residues. Between the trimmed V and J ends, which lost 6 bases and 3 bases, there was a span of 9 bases. CDR1 is MNHEY, CDR2 SVGAGI, per germline. CDR3 region: CASRSQGYEQYF. The CDR3 coding sequence is TGTGCCAGCAGATCCCAGGGCTACGAGCAGTACTTC.

This clonotype is deemed medium-sized. Because this beta chain is a stray read in a library intended to capture alpha chains, its abundance should not be given much weight. The chain has TRBV20-1 and TRBJ1-6, with D possibly TRBD1 on 5 matching bases. Germline loops: CDR1 DFQATT, CDR2 SNEGSKA (reference sequence). V was cut by 0 bases and J by 7 bases, with 16 bases left in between. There are 16 residues in the CDR3. The CDR3: CSAREFREWRNSPLHF. In nucleotides, the CDR3 is TGCAGTGCTAGAGAATTCAGGGAGTGGCGGAATTCACCCCTCCACTTT.

In its sample, this clonotype was seen many times. Because this beta chain is a stray read in a library intended to capture alpha chains, its abundance should not be given much weight. V and J are TRBV3-1 and TRBJ1-2; TRBD1 is a possible D gene (6 bases). V lost 6 bases to trimming and J lost 6 bases, with 17 bases between them. The CDR3 is 14 residues long. CDR1 LGHDT and CDR2 YNNKEL come from the germline V gene (reference sequence). As DNA, the CDR3 is TGTGCCAGCAGACCGCTTACAGGGTTAAATGGCTACACCTTC. This codes for CASRPLTGLNGYTF.

This clonotype was counted many times. For a library built for alpha chains, this beta chain is a stray read; little rests on its size. The chain uses TRBV7-2 and TRBJ2-3, with TRBD2 matching over 7 bases. V lost 6 bases and J lost 2; bases outside the gene matches: 17. Per the germline V gene, CDR1 is SGHTA and CDR2 is FQGNSA. CDR3 length equals 18 residues. The CDR3 bases are TGTGCCAGCAGGACTCTGGGAGGGCTGCCGCTTTACACAGATACGCAGTATTTT. This translates into CASRTLGGLPLYTDTQYF. The complete variable domain, with remaining parts taken from reference TRBV7-2 and TRBJ2-3, reads GAGVSQSPSNKVTEKGKDVELRCDPISGHTALYWYRQSLGQGLEFLIYFQGNSAPDKSGLPSDRFSAERTGGSVSTLTIQRTQQEDSAVYLCASRTLGGLPLYTDTQYFGPGTRLTVL.

Many counts were recorded for this clonotype. This beta chain is a stray sequence in a library constructed for alpha chains; its clone size is not meaningful. This chain joins TRBV2 and TRBJ2-1, with 9 positions matching TRBD1. The CDR3 is 14 amino acids. Looked up from germline, CDR1 is SNHLY and CDR2 is FYNNEI. The junction had 3 bases not matched to a gene; V was cut back by 3 bases and J by 6 bases. The CDR3 DNA follows: TGTGCCAGCAGTGATGGGACAGGGCGCAATGAGCAGTTCTTC. Translated: CASSDGTGRNEQFF.

This clonotype was counted at least ten times. This beta chain appears as a stray read in a library generated for alpha chains; its size is not informative. The chain carries TRBV10-2 and TRBJ1-2; D is ambiguous. The CDR3 is made up of 13 amino acids. V gave up 6 bases and J gave up 5 bases, with 13 bases separating them. Germline V gene sequence: CDR1 WSHSY, CDR2 SAAADI. CDR3 region: CASRQEVWYGYTF. The CDR3 bases are TGCGCCAGCAGGCAGGAGGTTTGGTATGGCTACACCTTC.

This clonotype has a count of ten or more. This beta chain represents an off-target read in a library built for alpha chains; its size is of limited meaning. V usage is TRBV7-6 and J usage is TRBJ2-7, with D tentatively TRBD1 (5 bases). In germline, CDR1 is SGHVS, CDR2 FNYEAQ. The ends were cut back, 1 base at V and 2 bases at J, with 9 bases in the middle. CDR3 length: 14 residues. In nucleotides, the CDR3 is TGTGCCAGCAGCTTAGGGGTGGGGCCCTACGAGCAGTACTTC. It codes for CASSLGVGPYEQYF. Filled out from reference TRBV7-6 and TRBJ2-7, the complete variable domain reads GAGVSQSPRYKVTKRGQDVALRCDPISGHVSLYWYRQALGQGPEFLTYFNYEAQQDKSGLPNDRFSAERPEGSISTLTIQRTEQRDSAMYRCASSLGVGPYEQYFGPGTRLTVT.

This clonotype is medium-sized (0.01 to 0.1%) within its sample. This beta chain appears as a stray read in a library generated for alpha chains; its size is not informative. The chain is built from TRBV20-1 and TRBJ2-5; 7 positions agree with TRBD2. The J segment lost 2 bases and the V segment lost 6 bases, leaving 9 bases of the junction unmatched. Looked up from germline, CDR1 is DFQATT and CDR2 is SNEGSKA (reference sequence). The CDR3 is 14 amino acids. For the CDR3, the DNA is TGCAGTGCCCCCCCGGGGGGATCGCAAGAGACCCAGTACTTC. Translation: CSAPPGGSQETQYF.

This clonotype was seen ten or more times. Within a library made for alpha chains, this beta chain is off target, and its count is uninformative. J is TRBJ2-3 and V is TRBV18; D remains ambiguous. CDR3 length equals 12 residues. Germline CDR1 reads KGHSH; CDR2 reads LQKENI. Trimming took off 3 bases at V and 5 bases at J, with 6 bases between the two ends. Here the CDR3 DNA reads TGTGCCAGCTCACCGACCGGAGATACGCAGTATTTT. This sequence encodes CASSPTGDTQYF. Supplemented by reference TRBV18 and TRBJ2-3, the full variable domain reads NAGVMQNPRHLVRRRGQEARLRCSPMKGHSHVYWYRQLPEEGLKFMVYLQKENIIDESGMPKERFSAEFPKEGPSILRIQQVVRGDSAAYFCASSPTGDTQYFGPGTRLTVL.

This clonotype was detected many times. The size of this beta chain means little, since it is a stray read in a library made for alpha chains. This chain joins TRBV7-9 and TRBJ1-5, with no clear D. Germline V gene lookup returns CDR1 SEHNR and CDR2 FQNEAQ (reference sequence). CDR3 length: 14 residues. The V end lost 1 base, the J end lost 4 bases, and 8 bases lay between the germline ends. CDR3 in DNA: TGTGCCAGCAGCTTAGGTATGGAGAATCAGCCCCAGCATTTT. Its translation: CASSLGMENQPQHF.

By its share, this clonotype is medium-sized (0.01 to 0.1%). A library prepared for alpha chains yielded this beta chain as an off-target read; its size is of little meaning. J is TRBJ1-5 and V is TRBV5-1; D gene ambiguous. The CDR3 has 15 residues. Germline V gives CDR1 SGHRS, CDR2 YFSETQ. The V end was cut by 0 bases, the J end by 0 bases, with 7 bases between. The CDR3 reads CASSLEGYSNQPQHF. The CDR3 region has the DNA TGCGCCAGCAGCTTGGAAGGTTATAGCAATCAGCCCCAGCATTTT.

This clonotype appeared many times. The library was designed around alpha chains, so this beta chain is a stray read whose abundance carries little weight. CDR3: CASSVVGVNTGELFF. CDR3 DNA sequence: TGTGCCAGCAGCGTAGTGGGCGTGAACACCGGGGAGCTGTTTTTT. The rearrangement links TRBV9 to TRBJ2-2, with D unclear. The CDR3 loop spans 15 amino acids. The V gene's germline CDR1 is SGDLS and CDR2 YYNGEE. Trimming left V 0 bases short and J 1 base short, with 7 bases between. Based on the CDR3 plus reference TRBV9 and TRBJ2-2, the full variable domain is DSGVTQTPKHLITATGQRVTLRCSPRSGDLSVYWYQQSLDQGLQFLIQYYNGEERAKGNILERFSAQQFPDLHSELNLSSLELGDSALYFCASSVVGVNTGELFFGEGSRLTVL.

This clonotype was found many times. Being off target in a library aimed at alpha chains, this beta chain has a size of little meaning. This chain links TRBV7-6 with TRBJ1-1; D is undetermined. The CDR3 is 13 residues long. The V gene lost 5 bases and the J gene lost 7 bases, with 14 bases spanning the gap. CDR1 is SGHVS and CDR2 is FNYEAQ in the germline V gene. The CDR3 spells CASSQTRGIEAFF. The CDR3 DNA reads TGTGCCAGCAGCCAGACACGAGGAATTGAAGCTTTCTTT. Looking up the rest from reference TRBV7-6 and TRBJ1-1 gives the full variable domain: GAGVSQSPRYKVTKRGQDVALRCDPISGHVSLYWYRQALGQGPEFLTYFNYEAQQDKSGLPNDRFSAERPEGSISTLTIQRTEQRDSAMYRCASSQTRGIEAFFGQGTRLTVV.

The sample holds many counts of this clonotype. A library prepared for alpha chains yielded this beta chain as an off-target read; its size is of little meaning. V usage is TRBV28 and J usage is TRBJ2-2, with TRBD1 as a possible D gene (5 bases). CDR1 is MDHEN and CDR2 is SYDVKM in the germline V gene. This CDR3 region has 17 residues. V lost 7 bases and J 7 bases, leaving 25 bases between the germline ends. The CDR3 nucleotides are TGTGCCAGCAAGATTACAGGTAGAAAGACTCCAGTCGGGGAGCTGTTTTTT. It encodes CASKITGRKTPVGELFF.

This clonotype was seen at least ten times. Being off target in a library aimed at alpha chains, this beta chain has a size of little meaning. This CDR3 reads CSASRPNTEAFF. In DNA, the CDR3 is TGCAGTGCTAGCCGACCGAACACTGAAGCTTTCTTT. This rearrangement joins TRBV20-1 to TRBJ1-1; D gene unclear. Germline V lookup: CDR1 DFQATT, CDR2 SNEGSKA (reference sequence). The ends were cut back, 3 bases at V and 1 base at J, with 6 bases in the middle. The CDR3 consists of 12 residues.